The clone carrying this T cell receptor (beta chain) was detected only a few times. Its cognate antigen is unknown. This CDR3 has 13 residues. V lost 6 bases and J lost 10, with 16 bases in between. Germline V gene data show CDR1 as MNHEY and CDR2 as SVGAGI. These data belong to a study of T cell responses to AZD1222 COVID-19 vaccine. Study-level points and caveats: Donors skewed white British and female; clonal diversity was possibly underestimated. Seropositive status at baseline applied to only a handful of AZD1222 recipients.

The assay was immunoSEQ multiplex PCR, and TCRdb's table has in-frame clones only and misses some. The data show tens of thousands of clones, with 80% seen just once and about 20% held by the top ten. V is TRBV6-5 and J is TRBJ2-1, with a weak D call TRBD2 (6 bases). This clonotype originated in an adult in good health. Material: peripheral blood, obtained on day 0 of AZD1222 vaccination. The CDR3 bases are TGTGCCAGCAGCCCGTACCCGGGGGAAGAGCAGTTCTTC. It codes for CASSPYPGEEQFF.